A selection of T cell receptor beta chains follows, all from one sample in a study of blood T cell repertoires in COVID-19. Sequenced by immunoSEQ multiplex PCR; TCRdb stores in-frame clones only, minus some. The sample contains some 100,000 clones, 91% of which appear only once. Sequenced input: peripheral blood. These receptors all stem from a man aged 50-59 years with active COVID-19. Each CDR3 is given without its conserved first and last residue. Each record gives: J gene, V gene, clone size, CDR3 protein. Clone size, where shown, is once, few, many, or a class for clones that have expanded.

j_gene: TRBJ1-5; v_gene: TRBV6-4; abundance: .; CDR3aa: ASSDAHRGYSSNQPQH
j_gene: TRBJ2-5; v_gene: TRBV6-5; abundance: .; CDR3aa: ASSYSNRAYQETQY
j_gene: TRBJ1-5; v_gene: TRBV7-9; abundance: .; CDR3aa: ASSPTGGQPQH
j_gene: TRBJ1-1; v_gene: TRBV24-1; abundance: .; CDR3aa: ATSAQGLAF
j_gene: TRBJ2-1; v_gene: TRBV5-4; abundance: .; CDR3aa: ASSLDVGVLYNEQF
j_gene: TRBJ2-7; v_gene: TRBV19; abundance: .; CDR3aa: ASSIQYRGGEQY
j_gene: TRBJ2-3; v_gene: TRBV12-3/TRBV12-4; abundance: .; CDR3aa: ASTLEDTDTQY
j_gene: TRBJ2-2; v_gene: TRBV27; abundance: .; CDR3aa: ADIPGTGELF
j_gene: TRBJ2-2; v_gene: TRBV13; abundance: .; CDR3aa: ASSRERDLAGELF
j_gene: TRBJ2-2; v_gene: TRBV12-3/TRBV12-4; abundance: .; CDR3aa: ASSPGLRGELF
j_gene: TRBJ1-5; v_gene: TRBV6-6; abundance: .; CDR3aa: ASSQLDRVDQPQH
j_gene: TRBJ2-6; v_gene: TRBV7-2; abundance: .; CDR3aa: ASSLFFRDRGSGANVLT
j_gene: TRBJ1-1; v_gene: TRBV12-3/TRBV12-4; abundance: .; CDR3aa: ASSFSLNTEAF
j_gene: TRBJ2-4; v_gene: TRBV3-1/TRBV3-2; abundance: once; CDR3aa: ASSQMGQGAPIQY
j_gene: TRBJ2-7; v_gene: TRBV7-9; abundance: .; CDR3aa: ASSWFGTGSSYEQY
j_gene: TRBJ2-7; v_gene: TRBV9; abundance: .; CDR3aa: ASTTGTEPYEQY
j_gene: TRBJ2-7; v_gene: TRBV18; abundance: .; CDR3aa: ASSPPSSEQY
j_gene: TRBJ1-1; v_gene: TRBV10-1; abundance: few; CDR3aa: ASSGQGGTEAF
j_gene: TRBJ1-2; v_gene: TRBV2; abundance: few; CDR3aa: ASILVAVGYT
j_gene: TRBJ1-5; v_gene: TRBV5-1; abundance: .; CDR3aa: ASSRGDSANQPQH
j_gene: TRBJ2-7; v_gene: TRBV7-3; abundance: .; CDR3aa: ASSRTGGDYEQY
j_gene: TRBJ1-6; v_gene: TRBV5-4; abundance: .; CDR3aa: ASSGNRDSPLH
j_gene: TRBJ1-2; v_gene: TRBV11-2; abundance: .; CDR3aa: ASSFYSGNYGYT
j_gene: TRBJ1-5; v_gene: TRBV19; abundance: .; CDR3aa: ASSIYGTEARGSTPSNQPQH
j_gene: TRBJ1-5; v_gene: TRBV5-1; abundance: .; CDR3aa: ASSPDPLGGNQPQH
j_gene: TRBJ2-3; v_gene: TRBV5-1; abundance: .; CDR3aa: ASSLGRGDPPDTQY
j_gene: TRBJ2-3; v_gene: TRBV19; abundance: .; CDR3aa: ASSSRGVSDTQY
j_gene: TRBJ2-5; v_gene: TRBV9; abundance: .; CDR3aa: ASSVVPSGGRETQY
j_gene: TRBJ2-1; v_gene: TRBV7-3; abundance: .; CDR3aa: ASSRLAGYYNEQF